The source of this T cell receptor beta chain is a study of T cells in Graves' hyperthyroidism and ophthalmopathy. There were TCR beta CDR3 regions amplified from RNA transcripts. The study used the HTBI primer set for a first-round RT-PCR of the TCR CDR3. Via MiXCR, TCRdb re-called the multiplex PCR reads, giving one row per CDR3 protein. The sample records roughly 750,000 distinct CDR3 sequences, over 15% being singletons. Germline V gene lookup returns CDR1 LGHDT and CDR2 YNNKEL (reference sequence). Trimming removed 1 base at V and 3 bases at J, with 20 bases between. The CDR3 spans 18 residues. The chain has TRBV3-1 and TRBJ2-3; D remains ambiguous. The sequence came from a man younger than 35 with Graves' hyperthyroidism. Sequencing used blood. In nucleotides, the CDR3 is TGTGCCAGCAGCCAAGGAGCTACTCTAGGATTCAGGACAGATACGCAGTATTTT. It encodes CASSQGATLGFRTDTQYF.